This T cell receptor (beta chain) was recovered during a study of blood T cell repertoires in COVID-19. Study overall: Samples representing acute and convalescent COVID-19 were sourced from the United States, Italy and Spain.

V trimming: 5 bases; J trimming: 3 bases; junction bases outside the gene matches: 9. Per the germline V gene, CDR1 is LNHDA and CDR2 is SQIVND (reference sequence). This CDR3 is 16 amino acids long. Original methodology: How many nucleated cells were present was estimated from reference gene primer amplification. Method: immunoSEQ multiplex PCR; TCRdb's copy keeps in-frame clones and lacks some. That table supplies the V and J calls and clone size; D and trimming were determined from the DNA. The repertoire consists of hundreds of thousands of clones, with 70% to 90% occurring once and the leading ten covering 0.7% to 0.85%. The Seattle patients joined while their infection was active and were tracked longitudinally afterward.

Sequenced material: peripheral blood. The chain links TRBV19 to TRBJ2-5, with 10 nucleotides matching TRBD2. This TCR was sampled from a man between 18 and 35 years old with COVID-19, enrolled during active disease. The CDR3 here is CASSRTSGGGEETQYF. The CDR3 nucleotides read TGTGCCAGTAGTCGGACTAGCGGAGGGGGTGAAGAGACCCAGTACTTC.